Listed here is a single TCR beta chain. The sample originates from a study of blood T cell repertoires in COVID-19. Overall study: Sources were T cells, B-cell-depleted T cells, or PBMCs; the material itself was cDNA or gDNA.

In the authors' workflow: Amplification from reference gene primers served as the basis for estimated nucleated cell counts. The table came from immunoSEQ multiplex PCR; TCRdb's copy has only in-frame clones and leaves some out. The V and J calls and clone size are taken from that table; D and trimming were inferred from the DNA. The data hold 180,000 or so clones, with around four fifths observed a single time. V shed 1 base and J 8 bases; nucleotides not matched to a gene: 6. The CDR3 has 15 residues. Participant age was roughly 18 to 95 years, and participants resided in about two dozen US areas. Source material: PBMCs or T cells enriched from blood (not recorded which). The receptor was isolated from a woman aged 45-60 years in a cohort exposed to, infected with or recovered from COVID-19 (not recorded which). This chain links TRBV23-1 with TRBJ2-1; 9 bases line up with TRBD2. TRBV23-1 is noted as an ORF with a role that remains uncertain. The CDR3 bases are TGCGCCAGCAGTCAATTTGCGGGAGGGCCGGATGAGCAGTTCTTC. Its protein is CASSQFAGGPDEQFF.